This TCR beta chain was captured by sequencing in a study of cytomegalovirus exposure and HLA in healthy donors. Study as a whole: The approximately 110 validation repertoires, a later analysis reported, used the same platform as the 666 first-cohort repertoires.

In germline, CDR1 is SQVTM, CDR2 ANQGSEA. This CDR3 comprises 13 residues. After removal of 6 bases from V and 2 bases from J, the junction contained 5 bases not matched to a gene. Produced via immunoSEQ multiplex PCR; TCRdb's table is partial and in-frame only. The table shows some 140,000 clones, with 86% occurring only once. The sequence was obtained from a human donor in good health. The genes are TRBV29-1 and TRBJ2-3, with 7 positions matching TRBD1. Sequencing used PBMCs. CDR3 sequence (DNA): TGCAGCGTCTCTACAGGGGTCACAGATACGCAGTATTTT. Translation gives CSVSTGVTDTQYF.